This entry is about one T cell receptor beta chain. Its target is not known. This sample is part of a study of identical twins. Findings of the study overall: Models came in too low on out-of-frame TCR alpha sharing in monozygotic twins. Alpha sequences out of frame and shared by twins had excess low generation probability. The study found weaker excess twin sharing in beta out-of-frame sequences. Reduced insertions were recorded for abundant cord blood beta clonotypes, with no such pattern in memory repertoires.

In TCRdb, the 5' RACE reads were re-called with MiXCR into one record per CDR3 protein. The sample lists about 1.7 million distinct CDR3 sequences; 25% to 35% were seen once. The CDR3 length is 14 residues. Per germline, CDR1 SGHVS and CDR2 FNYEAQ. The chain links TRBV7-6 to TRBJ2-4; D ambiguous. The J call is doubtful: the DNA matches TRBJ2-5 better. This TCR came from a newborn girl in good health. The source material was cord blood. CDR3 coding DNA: TGTGCCAGCAGCCCCGGTCCGCGTGGGGAGACCCAGTACTTC. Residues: CASSPGPRGETQYF.